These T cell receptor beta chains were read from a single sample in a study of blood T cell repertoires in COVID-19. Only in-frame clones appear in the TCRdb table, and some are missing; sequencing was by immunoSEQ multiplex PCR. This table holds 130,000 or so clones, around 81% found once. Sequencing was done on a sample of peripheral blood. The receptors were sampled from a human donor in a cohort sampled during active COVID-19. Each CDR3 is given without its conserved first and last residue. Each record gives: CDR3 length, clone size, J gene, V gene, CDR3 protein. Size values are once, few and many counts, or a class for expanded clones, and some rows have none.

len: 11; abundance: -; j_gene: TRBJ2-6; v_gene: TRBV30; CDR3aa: ARDTSGANVLT
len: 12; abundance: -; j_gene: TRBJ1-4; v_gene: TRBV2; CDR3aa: ASRREATNEKLF
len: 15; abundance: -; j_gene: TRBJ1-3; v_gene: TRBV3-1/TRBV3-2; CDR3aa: ASSVSGTGGIENTIY
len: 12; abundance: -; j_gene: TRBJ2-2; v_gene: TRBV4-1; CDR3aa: ASSLRDSTGELF
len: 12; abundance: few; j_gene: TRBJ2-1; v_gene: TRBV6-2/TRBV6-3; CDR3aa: ASSYSAPRDEQF
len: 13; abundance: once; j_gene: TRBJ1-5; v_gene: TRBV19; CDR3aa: ASTGDRGGNQPQH
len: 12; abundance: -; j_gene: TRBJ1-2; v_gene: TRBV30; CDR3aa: AWRDDRGGDGYT
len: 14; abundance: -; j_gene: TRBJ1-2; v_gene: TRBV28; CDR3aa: ASSLGQGARAGGYT
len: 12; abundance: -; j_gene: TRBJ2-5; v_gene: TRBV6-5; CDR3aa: ASSYSRWQETQY
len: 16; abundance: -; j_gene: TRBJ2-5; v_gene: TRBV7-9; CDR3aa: ASSLARTGIEAQETQY
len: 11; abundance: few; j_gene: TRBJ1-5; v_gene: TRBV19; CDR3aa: ASSETDKQPQH
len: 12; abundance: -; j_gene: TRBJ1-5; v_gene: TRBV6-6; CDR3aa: ASSYSTGDQPQH
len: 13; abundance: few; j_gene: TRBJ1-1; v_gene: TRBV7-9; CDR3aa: ASSLAGAGNTEAF
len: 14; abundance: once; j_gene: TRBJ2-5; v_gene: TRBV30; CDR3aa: AWSAGLAGRGETQY
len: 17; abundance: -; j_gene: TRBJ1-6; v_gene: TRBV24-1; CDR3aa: ATREYPGTGGGNNSPLH
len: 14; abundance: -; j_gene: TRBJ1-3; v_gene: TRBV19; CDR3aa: ASSIGTGGSGNTIY
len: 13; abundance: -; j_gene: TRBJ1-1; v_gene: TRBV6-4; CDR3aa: ASILSRDTHTEAF
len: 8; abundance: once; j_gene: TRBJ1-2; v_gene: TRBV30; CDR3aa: ASTQGGYT
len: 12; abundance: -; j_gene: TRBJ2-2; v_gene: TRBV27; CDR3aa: ASSPQGATGELF
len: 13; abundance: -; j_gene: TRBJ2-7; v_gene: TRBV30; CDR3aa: AWSPRLAGAYEQY
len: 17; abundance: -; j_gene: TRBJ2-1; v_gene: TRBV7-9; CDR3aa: ASSFRRRTSGGAYNEQF
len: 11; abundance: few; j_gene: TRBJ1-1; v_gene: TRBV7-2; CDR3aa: ASLEIPNTEAF
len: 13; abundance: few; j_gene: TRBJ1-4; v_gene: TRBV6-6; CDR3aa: ASSRDRWVNEKLF